The 5 T cell receptor beta chains reported below all come from one sample, sequenced in a study of STAT3 mutations in large granular lymphocyte leukemia. Study conclusions and caveats: Every T-cell large granular lymphocyte leukemia patient had at least one immunodominant TCR beta clonotype.

No antigen is known for these receptors. Produced via immunoSEQ multiplex PCR; TCRdb's table is partial and in-frame only. The sample shows approximately 6,200 clones, 60% to 85% of them seen only once. The sequenced sample was peripheral blood mononuclear cells. Source of these receptors: a man aged 35 to 55 with T-cell large granular lymphocyte leukemia. Some clones in this sample may be carry-over from other donors' samples.

The chain couples TRBV29-1 to TRBJ1-2; the D gene is possibly TRBD1 (6 bases). There are 13 residues in the CDR3. Germline-derived CDR1 and CDR2 are SQVTM and ANQGSEA. The V and J ends lost 6 bases and 8 bases respectively, with 19 bases between them. The CDR3 protein is CSVRWEGGSGYTF. The CDR3 region has the DNA TGCAGCGTCCGGTGGGAGGGGGGAAGCGGCTACACCTTC.

J is TRBJ2-3 and V is TRBV9, with D possibly matching TRBD1 (6 bases). Between the trimmed V and J ends, which lost 4 bases and 5 bases, there was a span of 26 bases. The CDR3 is made up of 18 amino acids. Per germline, CDR1 SGDLS and CDR2 YYNGEE. CDR3 amino acids: CASSLRTESTLGEDTQYF. The CDR3 nucleotides read TGTGCCAGCAGCCTCAGGACAGAATCAACCCTTGGGGAAGATACGCAGTATTTT. Based on the CDR3 plus reference TRBV9 and TRBJ2-3, the full variable domain is DSGVTQTPKHLITATGQRVTLRCSPRSGDLSVYWYQQSLDQGLQFLIQYYNGEERAKGNILERFSAQQFPDLHSELNLSSLELGDSALYFCASSLRTESTLGEDTQYFGPGTRLTVL.

The chain has TRBV9 and TRBJ2-1; D is tentatively TRBD1 or TRBD2 (5 bases each). Germline V gene sequence: CDR1 SGDLS, CDR2 YYNGEE. Trimming shortened V by 4 bases and J by 8 bases, and 19 bases separated the two germline ends. The length of the CDR3 is 15 residues. The CDR3 protein is CASSSPGTPGYEQFF. The CDR3 bases are TGTGCCAGCAGCTCCCCCGGGACCCCTGGCTATGAGCAGTTCTTC.

The J gene is TRBJ1-5, the V gene TRBV7-8, with unresolved D. Between the trimmed V and J ends, which lost 1 base and 5 bases, there was a span of 12 bases. Germline-derived CDR1 and CDR2 are SGHVS and FQNEAQ. The length of the CDR3 is 15 residues. The chain's CDR3 is CASSLEVTAHQPQHF. The CDR3 DNA follows: TGTGCCAGCAGCTTAGAGGTCACCGCTCATCAGCCCCAGCATTTT.

The chain recombines TRBV9 with TRBJ2-2; D remains unclear. Germline loops: CDR1 SGDLS, CDR2 YYNGEE. Trimming removed 4 bases from V and 6 bases from J, with 7 bases in between. The CDR3 extends over 12 amino acids. The CDR3 DNA reads as TGTGCCAGCAGCCGAACTGCCGGGGAGCTGTTTTTT. Its protein is CASSRTAGELFF.